This TCR beta chain was found in a study of a mutant IDH1 vaccine in newly diagnosed glioma. The wider study: Patients, over weeks 1, 3, 5, 7, 11, 15, 19 and 23, received a total of eight vaccinations. Earlier therapy was either radiotherapy, temozolomide, or both, and most got both.

With respect to this clone: What it binds is not known.

CDR3 size: 18 residues. J gave up 2 bases and V 4 bases, and 10 bases lay outside the gene matches. Germline values: CDR1 SGHTS, CDR2 YDEGEE. The data were produced by immunoSEQ multiplex PCR, yet TCRdb's version contains in-frame clones alone and is incomplete. Of under 150,000 clones listed, roughly 77% are singletons. As to time point: week 11, during vaccination. In the vaccine, a single dose held 300 ug of the mutant IDH1 20-mer peptide, along with topical imiquimod. New WHO grade 3 or 4 astrocytomas that were IDH1-mutant and ATRX-lost had been found in donors. Sequences were derived from PBMCs, sampled from a glioma patient whose treatment included an IDH1 peptide vaccine. The receptor's source is a man in his forties with glioma. V usage is TRBV5-8 and J usage is TRBJ1-5; 12 bases match TRBD1. CDR3 in DNA: TGTGCCAGCAGCCTCGGGACAGGGGGCTCTTATGGCAATCAGCCCCAGCATTTT. Its protein product is CASSLGTGGSYGNQPQHF.